These 20 T cell receptor beta chains came from one sample sequenced in a study of blood T cell repertoires in COVID-19. The data were produced by immunoSEQ multiplex PCR, yet TCRdb's version contains in-frame clones alone and is incomplete. The data contain hundreds of thousands of clones, 65% to 85% of them singletons. Sequencing input: PBMCs or T cells enriched from blood (not recorded which). Receptors originate from a woman aged 40 to 49 with acute COVID-19.

This clone appeared a single time. The chain employs TRBV19 and TRBJ2-1; TRBD2 matches 12 bases. Trimming removed 4 bases from V and 12 bases from J; junction bases left unmatched: 7. This CDR3 is 14 amino acids long. Germline CDR1 LNHDA, CDR2 SQIVND (reference sequence). CDR3 region: CASSTVLAGGAQFF. The DNA of the CDR3 is TGTGCCAGTAGTACCGTACTAGCGGGAGGAGCGCAGTTCTTC.

This chain uses TRBV19 with TRBJ2-1, with 7 bases fitting TRBD1. The CDR3 is 15 amino acids. V lost 6 bases to trimming and J lost 0 bases; unmatched junction nucleotides: 5. The germline gives CDR1 LNHDA, CDR2 SQIVND (reference sequence). The DNA of the CDR3 is TGTGCCAGTAGGCAGGACAGGACCTCCTACAATGAGCAGTTCTTC. This translates into CASRQDRTSYNEQFF.

This clone has just one count. V gene TRBV18 combines with J gene TRBJ1-4; D gene ambiguous. V lost 5 bases to trimming and J lost 2 bases, with 15 bases between them. The CDR3 runs to 16 residues. CDR1 KGHSH and CDR2 LQKENI come from the germline V gene. CDR3: CASSSSVPGTNEKLFF. The DNA of the CDR3 is TGTGCCAGCTCATCCAGTGTCCCGGGGACTAATGAAAAACTGTTTTTT.

The chain is built from TRBV9 and TRBJ2-2; 8 bases match TRBD2. Germline values: CDR1 SGDLS, CDR2 YYNGEE. There are 13 residues in the CDR3. V gave up 4 bases and J gave up 6 bases; unmatched junction bases: 2. The CDR3 DNA follows: TGTGCCAGCAGCCCGGGACTAGCCGGGGAGCTGTTTTTT. Protein: CASSPGLAGELFF.

This chain connects TRBV7-3 to TRBJ2-1, with D perhaps TRBD2 (6 bases). Germline lookup yields CDR1 SGHTA and CDR2 FQGTGA. V lost 1 base to trimming and J lost 7 bases, with 14 bases between them. The CDR3 spans 15 residues. This CDR3 reads CASSLMRTTSNEQFF. CDR3 nucleotides: TGTGCCAGCAGCTTAATGCGGACTACCTCTAATGAGCAGTTCTTC.

The rearrangement joins TRBV29-1 to TRBJ1-3, with D perhaps TRBD1 (6 bases). Germline V gene lookup returns CDR1 SQVTM and CDR2 ANQGSEA. With 8 bases removed from V and 2 bases from J, the gap between germline ends came to 13 bases. The CDR3 runs to 13 residues. The CDR3 reads CSFTGNPGNTIYF. CDR3 coding DNA: TGCAGCTTTACAGGGAACCCTGGAAACACCATATATTTT.

The rearrangement joins TRBV7-2 to TRBJ2-7; 9 bases are shared with TRBD2. CDR3 length: 15 residues. Germline V gives CDR1 SGHTA, CDR2 FQGNSA. V trimming: 5 bases; J trimming: 5 bases; junction bases outside the gene matches: 10. The CDR3 spells CASSPLAGGMNEQYF. The DNA of the CDR3 is TGTGCCAGCAGCCCCCTGGCGGGGGGGATGAACGAGCAGTACTTC.

The V and J genes are TRBV24-1 and TRBJ1-4, with 9 nucleotides matching TRBD1. This CDR3 is 17 amino acids long. After removal of 4 bases from V and 10 bases from J, the junction contained 15 bases not matched to a gene. CDR1 and CDR2 from the germline V gene are KGHDR and SFDVKD. CDR3 coding DNA: TGTGCCACCAGTGACTTGGGTGACCGGGACAGGGAGGGAAAACTGTTTTTT. The encoded protein is CATSDLGDRDREGKLFF.

This chain uses TRBV27 with TRBJ1-4, with D uncertain. Trimming removed 11 bases at V and 3 bases at J, with 16 bases between. This CDR3 has 14 amino acids. CDR1 MNHEY and CDR2 SMNVEV come from the germline V gene (reference sequence). The CDR3 protein is CACRGSSSNEKLFF. In nucleotides, the CDR3 is TGTGCCTGCCGGGGATCGTCGTCTAATGAAAAACTGTTTTTT.

This chain connects TRBV5-6 to TRBJ1-4, with D possibly TRBD1 on 6 matching bases. The CDR3 is made up of 14 amino acids. The ends were cut back, 1 base at V and 8 bases at J, with 12 bases in the middle. Germline values: CDR1 SGHDT, CDR2 YYEEEE. CDR3 in amino acids: CASSLTGNSEKLFF. The CDR3 DNA reads as TGTGCCAGCAGCTTGACAGGGAATAGCGAAAAACTGTTTTTT.

This rearrangement joins TRBV6-4 to TRBJ1-4; maybe TRBD1 (6 bases). Trimming removed 3 bases from V and 5 bases from J, with 10 bases in between. This CDR3 region has 14 residues. Looked up from germline, CDR1 is MRHNA and CDR2 is SNTAGT. Here the CDR3 reads CASSDMDRNEKLFF. CDR3 in DNA: TGTGCCAGCAGTGATATGGACAGAAATGAAAAACTGTTTTTT.

The gene calls are TRBV6-5 and TRBJ1-1, with D maybe TRBD1 (5 bases). The CDR3 sequence is 15 residues long. V shed 6 bases and J shed 3 bases, with 17 bases lying between them. In germline, CDR1 is MNHEY, CDR2 SVGAGI. The CDR3 DNA follows: TGTGCCAGCAGGTCAGGACAAGGTGGGGACACTGAAGCTTTCTTT. This codes for CASRSGQGGDTEAFF.

In its sample, this clone was seen a few times. The CDR3 protein is CASSSGQGWDEQFF. CDR3 DNA sequence: TGTGCCAGCAGTTCGGGACAGGGCTGGGATGAGCAGTTCTTC. The J gene is TRBJ2-1, the V gene TRBV2; 9 positions match TRBD1. The V gene end was trimmed by 5 bases and the J gene end by 8 bases; junction bases not matched to a gene: 7. The CDR3 covers 14 residues. Germline-derived CDR1 and CDR2 are SNHLY and FYNNEI.

A few counts support this clone. Other DNA sequences in the same sample also yield this CDR3. This chain links TRBV14 with TRBJ1-6, with D tentatively TRBD1 (5 bases). The CDR3 is 13 amino acids. Trimming pared 6 bases from V and 5 bases from J, leaving 8 bases between. CDR1 and CDR2 from the germline V gene are SGHDN and FVKESK. CDR3 bases: TGTGCCAGCAGACAGGTCGATAATTCACCCCTCCACTTT. Translation gives CASRQVDNSPLHF.

The chain carries TRBV7-2 and TRBJ1-6, with 7 bases lining up with TRBD1. V shed 2 bases, J shed 10 bases, and the junction held 8 bases outside the gene matches. The CDR3 runs 15 residues. Germline V gene data show CDR1 as SGHTA and CDR2 as FQGNSA. The CDR3, as DNA: TGTGCCAGCAGCTTAAGACAGGGTCCCGGCTCACCCCTCCACTTT. Protein product: CASSLRQGPGSPLHF.

V gene TRBV28 combines with J gene TRBJ1-5, with 9 nucleotides matching TRBD1. CDR3 length equals 15 residues. Germline CDR1 reads MDHEN; CDR2 reads SYDVKM. V dropped 6 bases and J dropped 4; count of bases not matched to a gene: 7. The CDR3 loop reads CASRLGTGPNQPQHF. The DNA for the CDR3 is TGTGCCAGCAGACTGGGGACAGGGCCTAATCAGCCCCAGCATTTT. Complete variable domain (other parts from reference TRBV28 and TRBJ1-5): DVKVTQSSRYLVKRTGEKVFLECVQDMDHENMFWYRQDPGLGLRLIYFSYDVKMKEKGDIPEGYSVSREKKERFSLILESASTNQTSMYLCASRLGTGPNQPQHFGDGTRLSIL.

This clone was seen only once. The V gene is TRBV10-3, the J gene TRBJ2-1; weak D call: TRBD1 (6 bases). The CDR3 is 14 amino acids. Trimming left V 6 bases short and J 7 bases short, with 16 bases between. The V gene's germline CDR1 is ENHRY and CDR2 SYGVKD. DNA of the CDR3: TGTGCCATCAGGGGGGCGCAGGTCGAGAATGAGCAGTTCTTC. Residues: CAIRGAQVENEQFF.

J is TRBJ1-6 and V is TRBV5-1; 7 bases map to TRBD1. The V segment lost 5 bases and the J segment 9 bases; nucleotides outside the gene matches: 11. The CDR3 totals 15 residues. CDR1 is SGHRS, CDR2 YFSETQ, per germline. The CDR3 DNA reads TGCGCCAGCAGTCAGGGACAGACTTCTGGTTCACCCCTCCACTTT. Amino acid sequence: CASSQGQTSGSPLHF.

V is TRBV7-8 and J is TRBJ1-2; D ambiguous. This CDR3 is 14 amino acids long. V lost 5 bases and J 4 bases, leaving 14 bases between the germline ends. Germline CDR1 SGHVS, CDR2 FQNEAQ. CDR3 sequence reads: CASSPMTLSYGYTF. The CDR3 bases are TGTGCCAGCAGCCCGATGACTCTATCCTATGGCTACACCTTC.

CDR3 nucleotides: TGTGCCAGCAGCTTTGGGCTCTCTGGAAACACCATATATTTT. This gives the protein CASSFGLSGNTIYF. V and J are TRBV5-8 and TRBJ1-3; D gene uncertain. Germline CDR1 reads SGHTS; CDR2 reads YDEGEE. This CDR3 comprises 14 residues. The V and J ends lost 2 bases and 0 bases respectively, with 6 bases between them.